Below, 26 T cell receptor beta chains from the same sample are listed, as sequenced in a study of blood T cells in healthy people across ages. With a J-beta primer mix and a sample-barcoded 5' primer, a second PCR ran roughly 6 to 11 cycles. MiXCR, run by TCRdb on the 5' RACE reads, gives a single entry per CDR3 protein. The sample lists 1.5 million to 1.9 million distinct CDR3 sequences, less than 45% occurring once. Sequencing input: blood. The origin of the receptors is a woman aged 18-29 years in good health.

The V call is TRBV20-1, the J call TRBJ2-2; tentatively, D is TRBD2 (6 bases). Germline-derived CDR1 and CDR2 are DFQATT and SNEGSKA (reference sequence). The ends were cut back, 4 bases at V and 2 bases at J, with 11 bases in the middle. The CDR3 covers 14 residues. CDR3 loop: CSAMGLANTGELFF. As DNA, the CDR3 is TGCAGTGCTATGGGACTGGCTAACACCGGGGAGCTGTTTTTT.

In its sample, this clonotype was seen many times. J is TRBJ1-2 and V is TRBV7-2, with 7 bases identical to TRBD1. There are 14 residues in the CDR3. CDR1 and CDR2 from the germline V gene are SGHTA and FQGNSA. V dropped 1 base and J dropped 4; count of bases not matched to a gene: 3. The CDR3 spells CASSLGQGSYGYTF. For the CDR3, the DNA is TGTGCCAGCAGCTTAGGACAGGGTTCCTATGGCTACACCTTC.

The chain carries TRBV6-5 and TRBJ1-2, with 7 bases that match TRBD1. CDR1 MNHEY and CDR2 SVGAGI come from the germline V gene. This CDR3 has 15 residues. V lost 0 bases and J lost 6; bases outside the gene matches: 7. The CDR3 DNA reads as TGTGCCAGCAGTTACTCGACAGGGAAGGGCGATGGCTACACCTTC. Residues: CASSYSTGKGDGYTF.

This chain connects TRBV7-2 to TRBJ1-1; maybe TRBD1 (6 bases). The length of the CDR3 is 16 residues. The V gene lost 3 bases and the J gene lost 1 base, with 15 bases spanning the gap. CDR1 and CDR2 from the germline V gene are SGHTA and FQGNSA. CDR3 in amino acids: CASSFHGDRRNTEAFF. For the CDR3, the DNA is TGTGCCAGCAGCTTCCACGGCGACAGGAGGAACACTGAAGCTTTCTTT. Full variable domain (missing parts from reference TRBV7-2 and TRBJ1-1): GAGVSQSPSNKVTEKGKDVELRCDPISGHTALYWYRQSLGQGLEFLIYFQGNSAPDKSGLPSDRFSAERTGGSVSTLTIQRTQQEDSAVYLCASSFHGDRRNTEAFFGQGTRLTVV.

V usage is TRBV28 and J usage is TRBJ2-5; maybe TRBD1 (6 bases). This CDR3 has 16 residues. Germline V gene data show CDR1 as MDHEN and CDR2 as SYDVKM. Trimming stripped 8 bases from V and 2 bases from J, with 21 bases between. CDR3 region: CASARTIRGLQETQYF. For the CDR3, the DNA is TGTGCCAGCGCCCGCACCATCAGGGGTTTACAAGAGACCCAGTACTTC.

This clonotype was seen a few times. The chain has TRBV20-1 and TRBJ1-5; 11 positions agree with TRBD1. V was pared by 3 bases and J by 6 bases, with 7 bases of the junction left unmatched. The CDR3 is made up of 15 amino acids. Per the germline V gene, CDR1 is DFQATT and CDR2 is SNEGSKA (reference sequence). The CDR3 DNA follows: TGCAGTGCTAGGGCAGGACAGGGGGCGAGTCAGCCCCAGCATTTT. This translates into CSARAGQGASQPQHF.

In DNA form, the CDR3 reads TGTGCCAGCAGTTTAGCCCCTACACTAGCGAGGCACTACGAGCAGTACTTC. It translates to CASSLAPTLARHYEQYF. V and J are TRBV28 and TRBJ2-4; 7 positions match TRBD2. The J call could be wrong; TRBJ2-7 is a better fit for the DNA end. Germline-derived CDR1 and CDR2 are MDHEN and SYDVKM. CDR3 length: 17 residues.

This clonotype showed up just a few times. CDR3 DNA: TGTGCCAGCGGGTCTGGCGTCGCCTACGAGCAGTACTTC. Protein: CASGSGVAYEQYF. V gene TRBV27 combines with J gene TRBJ2-4; D remains unclear. The J call may be wrong; the DNA end is better matched by TRBJ2-7. This CDR3 has 13 amino acids. CDR1 is MNHEY, CDR2 SMNVEV, per germline (reference sequence).

This clonotype was found many times. V and J are TRBV2 and TRBJ2-3; TRBD1 might be the D (5 bases). Trimming left V 1 base short and J 0 bases short, with 8 bases between. Germline CDR1 is SNHLY and CDR2 is FYNNEI. This CDR3 comprises 15 residues. The CDR3 nucleotides are TGTGCCAGCAGTGAAGAGGGGATTAGCACAGATACGCAGTATTTT. This encodes CASSEEGISTDTQYF.

This clonotype turned up a few times. This chain links TRBV7-9 with TRBJ1-2; 8 bases agree with TRBD1. Germline CDR1 SEHNR, CDR2 FQNEAQ (reference sequence). V shed 4 bases and J 4 bases; nucleotides not matched to a gene: 8. This CDR3 comprises 15 residues. For the CDR3, the DNA is TGTGCCAGCAGCTCATTTGCGGGACAGGTCTATGGCTACACCTTC. It encodes CASSSFAGQVYGYTF.

The genes are TRBV7-2 and TRBJ2-1; possible D gene TRBD2, 5 bases. V was shortened by 4 bases and J by 15 bases, with 16 bases between the two germline ends. Per germline, CDR1 SGHTA and CDR2 FQGNSA. The CDR3 extends over 12 amino acids. The CDR3 is CASSSSSSEWFF. As DNA, the CDR3 is TGTGCCAGCAGCTCCTCTAGCTCTGAATGGTTCTTC.

The rearrangement uses TRBV20-1 and TRBJ1-3; D remains unclear. Germline CDR1 and CDR2: DFQATT and SNEGSKA (reference sequence). Trimming pared 3 bases from V and 3 bases from J, leaving 12 bases between. The CDR3 has 14 residues. CDR3 sequence (DNA): TGCAGTGCTAGTGTGGGGAATAATGGAAACACCATATATTTT. Amino acid sequence: CSASVGNNGNTIYF.

The rearrangement uses TRBV6-6 and TRBJ2-1; D remains ambiguous. The CDR3 runs to 16 residues. Germline lookup yields CDR1 MNHNY and CDR2 SVGAGI (reference sequence). Trimming removed 5 bases at V and 0 bases at J, with 14 bases between. CDR3 sequence (DNA): TGTGCCAGCAGTATAGAAGACTGGAGCTCCTACAATGAGCAGTTCTTC. Translation gives CASSIEDWSSYNEQFF.

The chain joins TRBV3-1 to TRBJ2-1; maybe TRBD2 (6 bases). V lost 0 bases to trimming and J lost 7 bases, with 10 bases between them. CDR1 is LGHDT, CDR2 YNNKEL, per germline (reference sequence). CDR3 length equals 14 residues. CDR3 DNA sequence: TGTGCCAGCAGCCAAGAGACTAGGGATAATGAGCAGTTCTTC. The encoded protein is CASSQETRDNEQFF.

This clonotype was picked up a small number of times. The rearrangement links TRBV12-5 to TRBJ2-5; D not resolved. CDR1 is LGHNT, CDR2 FRNRAP, per germline. The CDR3 has 15 amino acids. V lost 1 base and J 0 bases, leaving 9 bases between the germline ends. CDR3 in DNA: TGTGCTAGTGGTTTGGGGGGTGCATACCAAGAGACCCAGTACTTC. Translated: CASGLGGAYQETQYF.

In regard to this clonotype: Germline and junction disagree at one end, which may indicate a read error. This sequence joins TRBV2 and TRBJ1-4; tentatively, D is TRBD1 (5 bases). CDR1 and CDR2 from the germline V gene are SNHLY and FYNNEI. The CDR3 is 15 residues long. Here the CDR3 reads CASSESPRGGEKLFF. Here the CDR3 DNA reads TGTGCCAGCAGTGAATCCCCCCGTGGGGGTGAAAAACTGTTCTTT.

The sample holds a few counts of this clonotype. The J gene is TRBJ1-4, the V gene TRBV20-1; D is uncertain. The CDR3 runs to 13 residues. The germline V gene has CDR1 DFQATT and CDR2 SNEGSKA (reference sequence). Trimming stripped 2 bases from V and 5 bases from J, with 9 bases between. CDR3 region: CSARRAPNEKLFF. The CDR3 nucleotides read TGCAGTGCTAGAAGGGCACCAAATGAAAAACTGTTTTTT.

This clonotype was counted only a few times. This chain connects TRBV20-1 to TRBJ2-3; no firm D call. V shed 0 bases and J shed 2 bases, with 12 bases lying between them. This CDR3 has 15 amino acids. Germline CDR1 and CDR2: DFQATT and SNEGSKA (reference sequence). The CDR3 DNA reads as TGCAGTGCTAGAGACCTCGACGGATTCACAGATACGCAGTATTTT. The encoded protein is CSARDLDGFTDTQYF.

J is TRBJ2-1 and V is TRBV6-1; D is ambiguous. Germline CDR1 is MNHNS and CDR2 is SASEGT. Trimming pared 3 bases from V and 3 bases from J, leaving 9 bases between. The CDR3 covers 14 residues. Here the CDR3 reads CASSDLPDYNEQFF. The CDR3 nucleotides are TGTGCCAGCAGTGACCTTCCGGACTACAATGAGCAGTTCTTC.

With regard to this clonotype: Being one base from a much bigger clone, this may be a read error. This chain uses TRBV6-5 with TRBJ2-1; D might be TRBD1 or TRBD2, each matching 5 bases. The J call is doubtful: the DNA matches TRBJ2-7 better. The CDR3 sequence is 16 residues long. Germline CDR1 is MNHEY and CDR2 is SVGAGI. The CDR3 reads CASSYSGPNSYNEQYF. The CDR3 coding sequence is TGTGCCAGCAGTTACTCGGGACCTAACTCCTACAATGAGCAGTACTTC.

The chain carries TRBV28 and TRBJ2-3, with D perhaps assigned TRBD1 or TRBD2 (5 bases each). Germline lookup yields CDR1 MDHEN and CDR2 SYDVKM. The CDR3 has 15 residues. V lost 8 bases, J lost 1 base, and 16 bases lay in between. For the CDR3, the DNA is TGTGCCAGCTTTCAGAGAGTGGGGGGCACAGATACGCAGTATTTT. Protein sequence: CASFQRVGGTDTQYF. Full variable domain (remainder filled in from reference TRBV28 and TRBJ2-3): DVKVTQSSRYLVKRTGEKVFLECVQDMDHENMFWYRQDPGLGLRLIYFSYDVKMKEKGDIPEGYSVSREKKERFSLILESASTNQTSMYLCASFQRVGGTDTQYFGPGTRLTVL.

This rearrangement joins TRBV20-1 to TRBJ1-1; no definite D call. Germline CDR1 reads DFQATT; CDR2 reads SNEGSKA (reference sequence). There are 12 residues in the CDR3. The germline V and J ends were trimmed by 3 bases and 5 bases, with 10 bases remaining between them. The CDR3 sequence: CSARRVGTEAFF. The CDR3 DNA sequence: TGCAGTGCTAGGCGGGTGGGGACTGAAGCTTTCTTT.

The chain carries TRBV20-1 and TRBJ2-3, with unresolved D. Germline CDR1 and CDR2: DFQATT and SNEGSKA (reference sequence). The ends were cut back, 4 bases at V and 2 bases at J, with 16 bases in the middle. This CDR3 comprises 15 residues. CDR3 sequence (DNA): TGCAGTGCTATTGTAGCCCGAGCCCCCACAGATACGCAGTATTTT. Its protein is CSAIVARAPTDTQYF.

This chain joins TRBV20-1 and TRBJ2-7; no definite D call. The CDR3 spans 12 residues. Trimming took 6 bases from V and 3 from J, leaving 12 bases between them. Germline V gives CDR1 DFQATT, CDR2 SNEGSKA (reference sequence). This chain's CDR3 is CSAPQENYEQYF. The CDR3, as DNA: TGCAGTGCCCCCCAAGAGAACTACGAGCAGTACTTC.

V usage is TRBV20-1 and J usage is TRBJ2-1, with 12 nucleotides matching TRBD2. The germline gives CDR1 DFQATT, CDR2 SNEGSKA (reference sequence). The trim removed 3 bases at V and 3 bases at J, leaving 9 bases unmatched. CDR3 size: 17 residues. Here the CDR3 DNA reads TGCAGTGCTAGCGACTCTAGCGGGGGGGCGTTCTACAATGAGCAGTTCTTC. Its translation: CSASDSSGGAFYNEQFF.

V is TRBV6-5 and J is TRBJ2-4; maybe TRBD1 (7 bases). Germline V gene sequence: CDR1 MNHEY, CDR2 SVGAGI. With 3 bases removed from V and 13 bases from J, the gap between germline ends came to 22 bases. The CDR3 runs 15 residues. The CDR3 spells CASSYLQGGYNEQYF. The DNA for the CDR3 is TGTGCCAGCAGTTATTTGCAGGGGGGCTACAATGAGCAGTACTTC.